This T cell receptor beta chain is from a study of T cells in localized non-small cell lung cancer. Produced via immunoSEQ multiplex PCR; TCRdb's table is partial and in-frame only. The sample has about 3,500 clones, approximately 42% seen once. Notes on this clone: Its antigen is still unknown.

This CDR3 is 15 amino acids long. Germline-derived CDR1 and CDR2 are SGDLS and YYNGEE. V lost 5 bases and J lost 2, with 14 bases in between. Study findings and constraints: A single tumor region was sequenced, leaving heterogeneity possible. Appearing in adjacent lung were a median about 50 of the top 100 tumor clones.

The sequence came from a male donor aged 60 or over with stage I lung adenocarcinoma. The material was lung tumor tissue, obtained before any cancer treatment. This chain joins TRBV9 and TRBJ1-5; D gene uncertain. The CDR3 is CASRVDIGGNQPQHF. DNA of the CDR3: TGTGCCAGCAGGGTCGACATCGGGGGCAATCAGCCCCAGCATTTT.